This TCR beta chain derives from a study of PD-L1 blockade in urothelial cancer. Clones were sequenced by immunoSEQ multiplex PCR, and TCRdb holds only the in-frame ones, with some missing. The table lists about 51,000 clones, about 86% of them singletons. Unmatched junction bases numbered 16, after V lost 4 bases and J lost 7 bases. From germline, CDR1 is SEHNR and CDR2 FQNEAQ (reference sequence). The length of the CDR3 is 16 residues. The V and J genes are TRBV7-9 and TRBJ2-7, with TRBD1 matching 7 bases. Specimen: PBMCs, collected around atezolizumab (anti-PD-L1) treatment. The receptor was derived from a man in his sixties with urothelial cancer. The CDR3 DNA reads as TGTGCCAGCAGCTCCTCCCGGGACAGATTTTCTTGGGAGCAGTACTTC. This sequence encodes CASSSSRDRFSWEQYF.